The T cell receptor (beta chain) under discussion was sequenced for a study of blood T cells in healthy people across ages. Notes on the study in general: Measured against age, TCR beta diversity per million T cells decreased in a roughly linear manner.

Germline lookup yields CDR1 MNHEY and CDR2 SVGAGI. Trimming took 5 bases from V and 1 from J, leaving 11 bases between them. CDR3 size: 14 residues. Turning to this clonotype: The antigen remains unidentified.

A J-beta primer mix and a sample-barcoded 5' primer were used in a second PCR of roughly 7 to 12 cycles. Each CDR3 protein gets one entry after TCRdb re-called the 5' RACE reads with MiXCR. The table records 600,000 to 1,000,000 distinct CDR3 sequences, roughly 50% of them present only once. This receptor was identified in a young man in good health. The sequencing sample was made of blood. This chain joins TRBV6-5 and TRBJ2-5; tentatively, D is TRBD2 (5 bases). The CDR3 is CASSRRRGQETQYF. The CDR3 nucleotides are TGTGCCAGCAGTCGCCGACGGGGCCAAGAGACCCAGTACTTC.